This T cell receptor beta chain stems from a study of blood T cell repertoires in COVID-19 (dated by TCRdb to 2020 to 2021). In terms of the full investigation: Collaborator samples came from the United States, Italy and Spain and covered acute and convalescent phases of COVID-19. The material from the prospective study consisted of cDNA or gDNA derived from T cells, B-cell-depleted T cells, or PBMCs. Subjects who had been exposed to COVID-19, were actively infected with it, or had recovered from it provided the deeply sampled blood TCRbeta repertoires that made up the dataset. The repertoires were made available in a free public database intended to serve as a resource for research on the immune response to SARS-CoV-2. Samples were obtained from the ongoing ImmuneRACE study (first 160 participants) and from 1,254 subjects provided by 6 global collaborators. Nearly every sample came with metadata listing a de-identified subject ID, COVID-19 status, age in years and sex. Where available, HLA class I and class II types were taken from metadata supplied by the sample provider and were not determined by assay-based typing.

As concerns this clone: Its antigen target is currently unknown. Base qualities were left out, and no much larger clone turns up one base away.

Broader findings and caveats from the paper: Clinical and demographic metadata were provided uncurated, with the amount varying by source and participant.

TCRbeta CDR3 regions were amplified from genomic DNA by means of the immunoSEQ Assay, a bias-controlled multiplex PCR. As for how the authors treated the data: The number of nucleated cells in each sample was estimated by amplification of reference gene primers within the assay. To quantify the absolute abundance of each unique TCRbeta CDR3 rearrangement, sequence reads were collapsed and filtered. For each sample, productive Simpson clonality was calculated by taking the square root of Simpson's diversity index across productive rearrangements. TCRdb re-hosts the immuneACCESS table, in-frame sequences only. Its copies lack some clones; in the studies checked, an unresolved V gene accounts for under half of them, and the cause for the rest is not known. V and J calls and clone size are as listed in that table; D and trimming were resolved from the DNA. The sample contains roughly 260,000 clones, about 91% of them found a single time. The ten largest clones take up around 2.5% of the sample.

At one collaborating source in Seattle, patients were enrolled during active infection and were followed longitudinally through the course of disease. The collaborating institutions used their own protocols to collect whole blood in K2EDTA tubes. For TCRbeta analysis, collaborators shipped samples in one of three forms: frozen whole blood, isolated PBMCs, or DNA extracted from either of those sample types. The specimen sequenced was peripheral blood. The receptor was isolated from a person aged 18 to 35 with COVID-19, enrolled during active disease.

The DNA sequence follows: TGTGCCAGCAGCTTAGCGAGGGTCACTGAAGCTTTCTTT. The resulting protein is CASSLARVTEAFF. The chain is made from TRBV7-2 and TRBJ1-1; no confident D gene assignment can be made. Spanning cysteine to phenylalanine, the CDR3 consists of 13 amino acids. The entry retains the CDR3 DNA only, 39 bases that are in frame from base 1. The junction carries 6 bases between V and J, which are trimmed by 0 bases and 4 bases respectively. As encoded in the germline V gene, CDR1 is SGHTA while CDR2 is FQGNSA.